The source of this T cell receptor beta chain is a study of tumor-infiltrating lymphocytes in localized non-small cell lung cancer. The study, taken as a whole, reports: No T-cell fraction difference was seen between IM1 and IM2 tumors. TCR sequencing covered a subset of patients with enough tissue. Recurrence-free survival showed no association with tumor T-cell fraction. Compared with uninvolved lung, tumors showed higher T cell infiltration by TCRbeta sequencing.

Of note for this clone: The antigen is not known.

Clones were sequenced by immunoSEQ multiplex PCR, and TCRdb holds only the in-frame ones, with some missing. The repertoire includes about 6,400 clones, over 70% of them detected once, and approximately 31% sits in the top ten. V dropped 0 bases and J dropped 0; count of bases not matched to a gene: 8. From germline, CDR1 is SGDLS and CDR2 YYNGEE. The CDR3 runs 17 residues. This clonotype originated in a human donor with non-small cell lung cancer. The chain recombines TRBV9 with TRBJ1-2, with 7 nucleotides matching TRBD1. The source material was lung tumor tissue. The CDR3 sequence: CASSVAGRDSANYGYTF. The CDR3, as DNA: TGTGCCAGCAGCGTAGCCGGCCGGGACAGCGCTAACTATGGCTACACCTTC.